Below, 9 T cell receptor beta chains from the same sample are listed, as sequenced in a study of a mutant IDH1 vaccine in newly diagnosed glioma. The table came from immunoSEQ multiplex PCR; TCRdb's copy has only in-frame clones and leaves some out. This table has 35,000 to 45,000 clones, roughly four fifths appearing once. No cognate antigen is known for these TCRs. Time point here: week 5, during vaccination. All doses held 300 ug of mutant IDH1 20-mer peptide, with topical imiquimod. The sample in question was PBMCs, obtained from a glioma patient whose treatment included an IDH1 peptide vaccine. These receptors originate from a man aged 50-59 years with glioma.

The CDR3 protein is CASSIQGAAYNEQFF. DNA for the CDR3: TGTGCCAGCAGTATACAGGGGGCAGCCTACAATGAGCAGTTCTTC. The rearrangement joins TRBV2 to TRBJ2-1, with TRBD1 matching over 9 bases. The V segment lost 5 bases and the J segment 2 bases; nucleotides outside the gene matches: 4. CDR1 and CDR2 from the germline V gene are SNHLY and FYNNEI. CDR3 size: 15 residues. Full variable domain (rest looked up from reference TRBV2 and TRBJ2-1): EPEVTQTPSHQVTQMGQEVILRCVPISNHLYFYWYRQILGQKVEFLVSFYNNEISEKSEIFDDQFSVERPDGSNFTLKIRSTKLEDSAMYFCASSIQGAAYNEQFFGPGTRLTVL.

This clone has a handful of counts. V and J are TRBV4-1 and TRBJ2-1; D is possibly TRBD1 (5 bases). Trimming left V 4 bases short and J 0 bases short, with 7 bases between. There are 14 residues in the CDR3. Germline V CDR1 and CDR2: MGHRA, YSYEKL. CDR3 in amino acids: CASSPDNSYNEQFF. The CDR3 region has the DNA TGCGCCAGCAGCCCGGACAACTCCTACAATGAGCAGTTCTTC.

Points on this clone: The same CDR3 can be traced to other DNA sequences in this sample. The CDR3 spells CSASTDTQYF. The DNA for the CDR3 is TGCAGTGCTAGCACAGATACGCAGTATTTT. The gene calls are TRBV20-1 and TRBJ2-3; D ambiguous. Trimming cost V 3 bases and J 2 bases, with 0 bases left between them. The CDR3 contains 10 residues. The germline V gene has CDR1 DFQATT and CDR2 SNEGSKA (reference sequence).

The gene calls are TRBV7-2 and TRBJ2-3; D is undetermined. The CDR3 contains 17 residues. V lost 3 bases, J lost 2 bases, and 18 bases lay in between. The germline V gene encodes CDR1 SGHTA and CDR2 FQGNSA. Here the CDR3 reads CASSLGETGPHTDTQYF. The CDR3 DNA sequence: TGTGCCAGCAGCTTGGGCGAGACTGGGCCCCACACAGATACGCAGTATTTT.

V and J are TRBV5-4 and TRBJ1-2; 9 bases fit TRBD1. Germline values: CDR1 SGHNT, CDR2 YYREEE (reference sequence). Unmatched junction bases numbered 14, after V lost 7 bases and J lost 7 bases. The CDR3 runs 15 residues. The CDR3 DNA reads TGTGCCAGCGGTTACGGGACAGGGACTATGGGTGGCTACACCTTC. It specifies CASGYGTGTMGGYTF.

The V and J genes are TRBV28 and TRBJ2-7, with a tentative D call TRBD1 (6 bases). Trimming pared 5 bases from V and 3 bases from J, leaving 14 bases between. Germline CDR1 MDHEN, CDR2 SYDVKM. CDR3 length: 14 amino acids. The CDR3 here is CASSRTATFYEQYF. In nucleotides, the CDR3 is TGTGCCAGCAGTAGGACAGCAACCTTCTACGAGCAGTACTTC.

V usage is TRBV19 and J usage is TRBJ1-2, with TRBD1 identical over 8 bases. Germline CDR1 LNHDA, CDR2 SQIVND (reference sequence). The V and J ends lost 7 bases and 8 bases, in that order; junction bases with no gene match: 15. CDR3 length equals 15 residues. In DNA, the CDR3 is TGTGCCAGTACCACCCGGTTGACAGGGGCTGACGGCTACACCTTC. Its protein is CASTTRLTGADGYTF.

This clone was picked up a small number of times. V is TRBV11-3 and J is TRBJ2-5; TRBD1 matches 7 bases. Losses at the gene ends were 3 bases for V and 3 bases for J; bases not matched to a gene: 4. CDR1 is SGHNT, CDR2 YENEEA, per germline. The CDR3 runs 14 residues. Written as DNA, the CDR3 is TGTGCCAGCAGCTTTTTCGGGACAGAAGAGACCCAGTACTTC. Encoded protein: CASSFFGTEETQYF.

The chain links TRBV7-8 to TRBJ1-2; D gene uncertain. This CDR3 region has 17 residues. Germline CDR1 and CDR2: SGHVS and FQNEAQ. The V end lost 6 bases, the J end lost 2 bases, and 22 bases lay between the germline ends. CDR3 protein: CASSSATTDTSNYGYTF. CDR3 coding DNA: TGTGCCAGCAGTTCAGCTACGACCGACACCTCAAACTATGGCTACACCTTC.